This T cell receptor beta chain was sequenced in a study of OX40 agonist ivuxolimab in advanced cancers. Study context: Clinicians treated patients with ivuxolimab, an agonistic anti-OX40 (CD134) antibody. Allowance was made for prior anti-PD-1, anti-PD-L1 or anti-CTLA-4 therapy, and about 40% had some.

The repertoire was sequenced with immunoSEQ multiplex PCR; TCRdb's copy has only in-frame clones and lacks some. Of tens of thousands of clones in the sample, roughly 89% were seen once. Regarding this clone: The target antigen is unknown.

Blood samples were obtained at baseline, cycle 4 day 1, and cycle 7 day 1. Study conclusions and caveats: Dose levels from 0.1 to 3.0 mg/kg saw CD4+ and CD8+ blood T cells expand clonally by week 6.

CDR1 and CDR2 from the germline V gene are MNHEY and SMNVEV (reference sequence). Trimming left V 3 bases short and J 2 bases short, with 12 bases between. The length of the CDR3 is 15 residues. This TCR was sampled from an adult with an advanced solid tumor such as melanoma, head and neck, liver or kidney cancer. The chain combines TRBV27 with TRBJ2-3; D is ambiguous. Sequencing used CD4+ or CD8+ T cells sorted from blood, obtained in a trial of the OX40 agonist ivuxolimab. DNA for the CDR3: TGTGCCAGCAGTTTTGAGAAGGCGAACACAGATACGCAGTATTTT. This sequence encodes CASSFEKANTDTQYF.